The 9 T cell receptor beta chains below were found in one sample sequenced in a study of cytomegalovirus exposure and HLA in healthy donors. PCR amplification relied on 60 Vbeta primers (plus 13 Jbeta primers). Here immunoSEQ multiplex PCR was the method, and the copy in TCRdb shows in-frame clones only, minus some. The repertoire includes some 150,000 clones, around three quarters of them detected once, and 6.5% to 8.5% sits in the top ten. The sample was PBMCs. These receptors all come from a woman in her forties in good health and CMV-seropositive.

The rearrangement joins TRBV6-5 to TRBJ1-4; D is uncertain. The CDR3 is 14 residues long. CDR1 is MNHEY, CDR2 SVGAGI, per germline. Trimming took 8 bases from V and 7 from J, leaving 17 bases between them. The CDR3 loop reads CASCRSGLGEKLFF. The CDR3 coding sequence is TGTGCCAGCTGTCGGTCGGGGTTAGGTGAAAAACTGTTTTTT.

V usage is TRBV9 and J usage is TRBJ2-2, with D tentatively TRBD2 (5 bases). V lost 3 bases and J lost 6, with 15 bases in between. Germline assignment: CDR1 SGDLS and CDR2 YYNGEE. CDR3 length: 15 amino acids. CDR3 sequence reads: CASSAPSTIPGELFF. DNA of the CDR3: TGTGCCAGCAGCGCGCCTTCGACTATTCCCGGGGAGCTGTTTTTT.

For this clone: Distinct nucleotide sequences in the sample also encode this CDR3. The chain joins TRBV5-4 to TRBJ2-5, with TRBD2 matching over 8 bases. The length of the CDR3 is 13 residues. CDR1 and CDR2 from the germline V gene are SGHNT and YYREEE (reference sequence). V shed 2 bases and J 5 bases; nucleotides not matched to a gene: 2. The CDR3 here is CASSFGGGETQYF. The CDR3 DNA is TGTGCCAGCAGCTTCGGGGGGGGCGAGACCCAGTACTTC. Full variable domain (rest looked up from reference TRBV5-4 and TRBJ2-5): ETGVTQSPTHLIKTRGQQVTLRCSSQSGHNTVSWYQQALGQGPQFIFQYYREEENGRGNFPPRFSGLQFPNYSSELNVNALELDDSALYLCASSFGGGETQYFGPGTRLLVL.

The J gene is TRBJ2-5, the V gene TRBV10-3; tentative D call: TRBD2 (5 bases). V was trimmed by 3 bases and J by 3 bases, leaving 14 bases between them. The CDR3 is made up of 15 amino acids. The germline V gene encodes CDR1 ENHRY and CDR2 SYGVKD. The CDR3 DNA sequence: TGTGCCATCAGTGATGCGCCAGGAGGTAAAGAGACCCAGTACTTC. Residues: CAISDAPGGKETQYF.

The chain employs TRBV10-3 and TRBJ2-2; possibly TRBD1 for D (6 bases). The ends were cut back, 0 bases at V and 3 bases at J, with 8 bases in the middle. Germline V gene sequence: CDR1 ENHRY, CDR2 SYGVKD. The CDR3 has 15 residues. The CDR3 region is CAISESDSYTGELFF. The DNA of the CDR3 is TGTGCCATCAGTGAGTCGGACAGTTACACCGGGGAGCTGTTTTTT.

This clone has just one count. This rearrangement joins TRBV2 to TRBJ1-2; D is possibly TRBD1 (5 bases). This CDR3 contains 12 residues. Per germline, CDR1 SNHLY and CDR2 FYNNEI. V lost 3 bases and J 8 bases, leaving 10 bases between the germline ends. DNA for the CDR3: TGTGCCAGCAGTGAGGGGGGATGCGGCTACACCTTC. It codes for CASSEGGCGYTF.

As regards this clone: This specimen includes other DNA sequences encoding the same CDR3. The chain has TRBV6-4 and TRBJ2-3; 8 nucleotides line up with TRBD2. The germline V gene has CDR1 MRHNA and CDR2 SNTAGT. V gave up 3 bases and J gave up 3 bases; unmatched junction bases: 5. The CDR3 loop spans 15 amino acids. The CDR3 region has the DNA TGTGCCAGCAGTGAGAGCGGGGGCCGGACAGATACGCAGTATTTT. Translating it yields CASSESGGRTDTQYF.

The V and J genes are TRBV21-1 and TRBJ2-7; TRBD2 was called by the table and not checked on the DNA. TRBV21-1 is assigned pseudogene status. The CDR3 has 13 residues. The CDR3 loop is CASPEESPYEQYF. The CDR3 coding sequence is TGTGCCAGCCCCGAGGAATCGCCCTACGAGCAGTACTTC.

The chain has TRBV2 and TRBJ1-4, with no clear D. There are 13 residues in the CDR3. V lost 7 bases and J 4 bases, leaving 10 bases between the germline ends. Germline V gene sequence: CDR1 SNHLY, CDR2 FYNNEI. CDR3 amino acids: CASTAEVNEKLFF. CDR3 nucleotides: TGTGCCAGCACCGCGGAGGTTAATGAAAAACTGTTTTTT. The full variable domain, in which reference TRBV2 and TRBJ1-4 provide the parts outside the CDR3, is EPEVTQTPSHQVTQMGQEVILRCVPISNHLYFYWYRQILGQKVEFLVSFYNNEISEKSEIFDDQFSVERPDGSNFTLKIRSTKLEDSAMYFCASTAEVNEKLFFGSGTQLSVL.